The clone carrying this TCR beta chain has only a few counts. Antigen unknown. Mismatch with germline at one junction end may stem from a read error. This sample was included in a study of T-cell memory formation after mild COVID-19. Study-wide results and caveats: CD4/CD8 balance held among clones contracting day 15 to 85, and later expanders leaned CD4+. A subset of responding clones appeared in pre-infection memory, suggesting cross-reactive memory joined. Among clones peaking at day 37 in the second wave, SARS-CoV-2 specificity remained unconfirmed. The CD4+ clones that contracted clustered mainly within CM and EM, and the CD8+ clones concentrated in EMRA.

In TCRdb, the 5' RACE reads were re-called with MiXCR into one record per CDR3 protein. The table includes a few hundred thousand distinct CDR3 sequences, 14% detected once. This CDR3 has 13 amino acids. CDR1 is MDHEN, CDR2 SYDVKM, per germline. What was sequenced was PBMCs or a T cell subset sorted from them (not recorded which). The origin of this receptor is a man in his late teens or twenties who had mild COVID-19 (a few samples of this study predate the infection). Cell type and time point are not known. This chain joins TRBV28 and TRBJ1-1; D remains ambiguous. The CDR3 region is CASTLEGPAGAFF. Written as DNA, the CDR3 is TGTGCCAGCACTTTAGAAGGCCCGGCGGGGGCTTTCTTT.